This TCR beta chain came from a study of cytomegalovirus exposure and HLA in healthy donors. Study-wide results and caveats: TCR beta chains numbering under 200 were designated cytomegalovirus-associated.

A multiplex PCR was run with 60 Vbeta primers and 13 Jbeta primers. Here immunoSEQ multiplex PCR was the method, and the copy in TCRdb shows in-frame clones only, minus some. In the table there are 130,000 to 150,000 clones, roughly four fifths of which are singletons. Looked up from germline, CDR1 is SGHNT and CDR2 is YYREEE (reference sequence). The germline V and J ends were trimmed by 0 bases and 4 bases, with 7 bases remaining between them. This CDR3 has 13 residues. This clone was counted only a few times. The antigen remains undetermined. The sequenced sample consisted of PBMCs. This TCR derives from a woman in her forties or fifties in good health and CMV-seropositive. The chain recombines TRBV5-4 with TRBJ2-5; the D is unclear. The CDR3 nucleotides are TGTGCCAGCAGCTTGGGGCCAGGAGAGACCCAGTACTTC. Protein sequence: CASSLGPGETQYF.